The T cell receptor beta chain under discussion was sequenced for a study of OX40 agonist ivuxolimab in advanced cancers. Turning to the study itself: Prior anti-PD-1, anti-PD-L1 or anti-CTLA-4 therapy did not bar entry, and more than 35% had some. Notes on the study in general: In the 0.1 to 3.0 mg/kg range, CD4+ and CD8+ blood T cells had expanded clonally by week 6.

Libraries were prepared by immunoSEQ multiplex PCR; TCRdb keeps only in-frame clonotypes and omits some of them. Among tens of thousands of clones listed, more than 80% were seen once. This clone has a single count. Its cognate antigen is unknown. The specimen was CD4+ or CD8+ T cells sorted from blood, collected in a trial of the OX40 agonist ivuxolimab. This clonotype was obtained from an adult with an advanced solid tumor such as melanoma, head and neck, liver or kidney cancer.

CDR3 bases: TGTGCCAGCCGGCCCCCGGCTGGCAATCAGCCCCAGCATTTT. Its translation is CASRPPAGNQPQHF. This chain joins TRBV28 and TRBJ1-5; D is ambiguous. Germline assignment: CDR1 MDHEN and CDR2 SYDVKM. Trimming removed 8 bases at V and 2 bases at J, with 13 bases between. The CDR3 has 14 amino acids.